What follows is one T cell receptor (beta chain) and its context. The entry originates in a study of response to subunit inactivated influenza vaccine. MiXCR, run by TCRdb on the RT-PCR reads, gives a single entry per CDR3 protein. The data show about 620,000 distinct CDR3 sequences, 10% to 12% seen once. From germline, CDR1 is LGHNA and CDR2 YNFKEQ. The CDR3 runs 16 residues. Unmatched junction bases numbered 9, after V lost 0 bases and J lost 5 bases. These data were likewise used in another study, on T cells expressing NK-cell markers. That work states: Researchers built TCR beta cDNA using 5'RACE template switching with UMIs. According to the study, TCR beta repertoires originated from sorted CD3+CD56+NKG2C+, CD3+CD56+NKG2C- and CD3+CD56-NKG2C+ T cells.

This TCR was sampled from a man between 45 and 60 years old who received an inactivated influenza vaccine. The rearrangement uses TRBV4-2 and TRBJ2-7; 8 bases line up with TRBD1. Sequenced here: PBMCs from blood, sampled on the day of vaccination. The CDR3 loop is CASSQDLGTGRNEQYF. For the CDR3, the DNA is TGTGCCAGCAGCCAAGATCTTGGGACAGGCCGCAACGAGCAGTACTTC.